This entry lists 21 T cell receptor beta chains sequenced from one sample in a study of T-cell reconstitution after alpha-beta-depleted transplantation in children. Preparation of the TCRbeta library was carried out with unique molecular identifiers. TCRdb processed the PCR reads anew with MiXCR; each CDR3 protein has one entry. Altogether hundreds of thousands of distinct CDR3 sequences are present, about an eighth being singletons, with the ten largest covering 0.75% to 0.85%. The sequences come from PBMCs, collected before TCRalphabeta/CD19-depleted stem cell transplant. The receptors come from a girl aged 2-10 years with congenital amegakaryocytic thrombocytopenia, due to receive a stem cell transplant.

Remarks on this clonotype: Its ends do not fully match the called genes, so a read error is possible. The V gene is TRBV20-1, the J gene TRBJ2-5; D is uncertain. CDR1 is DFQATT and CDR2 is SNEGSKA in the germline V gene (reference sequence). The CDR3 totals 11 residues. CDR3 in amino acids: CSAPRIEAQYF. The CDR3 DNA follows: TGCAGTGCACCGCGGATAGAGGCCCAGTACTTC.

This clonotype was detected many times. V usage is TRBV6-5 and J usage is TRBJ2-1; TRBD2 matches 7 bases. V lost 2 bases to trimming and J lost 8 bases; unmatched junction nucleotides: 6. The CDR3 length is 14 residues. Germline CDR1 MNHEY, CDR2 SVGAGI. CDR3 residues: CASSYSGIIYEQFF. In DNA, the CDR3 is TGTGCCAGCAGTTACAGCGGGATAATATATGAGCAGTTCTTC.

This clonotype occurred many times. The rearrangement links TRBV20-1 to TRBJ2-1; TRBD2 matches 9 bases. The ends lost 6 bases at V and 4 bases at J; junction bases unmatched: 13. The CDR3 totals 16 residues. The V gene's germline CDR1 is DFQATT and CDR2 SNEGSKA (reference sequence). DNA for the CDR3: TGCAGTGCCGACTCACCGCGACTAGCGGTTTACAATGAGCAGTTCTTC. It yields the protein CSADSPRLAVYNEQFF.

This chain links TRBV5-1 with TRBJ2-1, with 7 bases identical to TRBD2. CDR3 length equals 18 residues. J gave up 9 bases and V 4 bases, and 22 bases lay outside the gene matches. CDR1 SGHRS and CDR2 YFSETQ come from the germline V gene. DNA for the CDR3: TGCGCCAGCAGCCCCTTAGCTCTGGGGGAGGGCGCATTTGGTGAGCAGTTCTTC. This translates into CASSPLALGEGAFGEQFF.

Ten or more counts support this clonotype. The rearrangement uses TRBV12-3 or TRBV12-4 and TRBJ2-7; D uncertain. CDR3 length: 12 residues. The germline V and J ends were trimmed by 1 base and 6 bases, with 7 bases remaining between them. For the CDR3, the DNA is TGTGCCAGCAGTTTAGGGTTAGCCGAGCAGTACTTC. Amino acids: CASSLGLAEQYF.

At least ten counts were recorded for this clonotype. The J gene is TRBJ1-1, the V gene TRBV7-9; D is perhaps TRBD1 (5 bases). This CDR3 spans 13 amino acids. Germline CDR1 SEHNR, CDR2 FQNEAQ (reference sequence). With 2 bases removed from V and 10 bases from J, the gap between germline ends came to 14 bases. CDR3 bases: TGTGCCAGCAGCTTAACGGGCGGTCAGGGAGCTTTCTTT. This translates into CASSLTGGQGAFF. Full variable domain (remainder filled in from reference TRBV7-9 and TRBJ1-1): DTGVSQNPRHKITKRGQNVTFRCDPISEHNRLYWYRQTLGQGPEFLTYFQNEAQLEKSRLLSDRFSAERPKGSFSTLEIQRTEQGDSAMYLCASSLTGGQGAFFGQGTRLTVV.

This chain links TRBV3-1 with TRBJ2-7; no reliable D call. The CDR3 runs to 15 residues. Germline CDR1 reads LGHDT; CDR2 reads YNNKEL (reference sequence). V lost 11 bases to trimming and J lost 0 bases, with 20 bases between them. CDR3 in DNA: TGTGCCTGCTGCTCCCTCCGGGCACCCTCCTACGAGCAGTACTTC. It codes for CACCSLRAPSYEQYF.

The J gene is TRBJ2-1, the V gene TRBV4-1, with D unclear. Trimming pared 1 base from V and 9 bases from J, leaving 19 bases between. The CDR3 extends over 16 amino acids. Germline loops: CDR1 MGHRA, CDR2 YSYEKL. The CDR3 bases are TGCGCCAGCAGCCAAGGGCGCCTGAAAGGCGTCGGTGAGCAGTTCTTC. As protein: CASSQGRLKGVGEQFF.

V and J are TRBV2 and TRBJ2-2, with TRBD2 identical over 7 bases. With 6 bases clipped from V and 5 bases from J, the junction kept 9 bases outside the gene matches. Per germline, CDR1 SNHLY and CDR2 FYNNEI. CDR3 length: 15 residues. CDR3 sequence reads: CASSPTSVRTGELFF. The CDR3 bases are TGTGCCAGCAGCCCAACTAGCGTCAGGACCGGGGAGCTGTTTTTT.

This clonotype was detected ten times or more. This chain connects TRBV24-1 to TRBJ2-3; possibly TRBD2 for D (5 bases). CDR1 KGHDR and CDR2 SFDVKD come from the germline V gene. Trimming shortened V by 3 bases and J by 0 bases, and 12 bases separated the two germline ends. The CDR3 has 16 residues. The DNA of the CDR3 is TGTGCCACCAGTGATCCCGTCTCGGGAAGCACAGATACGCAGTATTTT. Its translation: CATSDPVSGSTDTQYF.

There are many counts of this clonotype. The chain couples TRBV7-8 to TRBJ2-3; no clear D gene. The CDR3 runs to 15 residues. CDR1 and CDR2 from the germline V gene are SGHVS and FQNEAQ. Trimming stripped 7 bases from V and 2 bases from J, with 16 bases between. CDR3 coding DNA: TGTGCCAGCAACCCTCCCTACTCCAACACAGATACGCAGTATTTT. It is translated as CASNPPYSNTDTQYF.

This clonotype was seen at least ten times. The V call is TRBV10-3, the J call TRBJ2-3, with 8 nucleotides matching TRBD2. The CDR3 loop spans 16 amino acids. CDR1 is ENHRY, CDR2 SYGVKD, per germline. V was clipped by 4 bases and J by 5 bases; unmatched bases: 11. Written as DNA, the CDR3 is TGTGCCATCAGTGTTGAGCCGGGAGGGCGTGGAGATACGCAGTATTTT. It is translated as CAISVEPGGRGDTQYF.

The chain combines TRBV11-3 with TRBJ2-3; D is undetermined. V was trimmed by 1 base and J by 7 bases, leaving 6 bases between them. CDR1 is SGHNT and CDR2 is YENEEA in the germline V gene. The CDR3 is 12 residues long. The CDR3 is CASSLGRNTQYF. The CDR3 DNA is TGTGCCAGCAGCTTAGGTCGTAATACGCAGTATTTT.

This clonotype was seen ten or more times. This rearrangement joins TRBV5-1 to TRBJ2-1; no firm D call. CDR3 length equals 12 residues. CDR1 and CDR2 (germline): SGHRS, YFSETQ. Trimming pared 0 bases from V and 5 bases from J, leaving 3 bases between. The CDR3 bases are TGCGCCAGCAGCTTGGACCACAATGAGCAGTTCTTC. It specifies CASSLDHNEQFF.

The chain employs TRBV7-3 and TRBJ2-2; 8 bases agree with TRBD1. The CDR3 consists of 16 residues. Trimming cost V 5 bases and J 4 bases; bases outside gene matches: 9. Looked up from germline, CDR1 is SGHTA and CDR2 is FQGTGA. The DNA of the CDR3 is TGTGCCAGCAGCCCTGGACAGGGTACTATCACCGGGGAGCTGTTTTTT. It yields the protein CASSPGQGTITGELFF.

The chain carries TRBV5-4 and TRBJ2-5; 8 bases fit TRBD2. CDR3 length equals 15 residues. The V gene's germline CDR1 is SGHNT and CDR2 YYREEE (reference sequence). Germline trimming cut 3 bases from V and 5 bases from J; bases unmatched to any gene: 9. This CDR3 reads CASSYPGTSRETQYF. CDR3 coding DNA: TGTGCCAGCAGCTACCCCGGGACTAGTAGGGAGACCCAGTACTTC.

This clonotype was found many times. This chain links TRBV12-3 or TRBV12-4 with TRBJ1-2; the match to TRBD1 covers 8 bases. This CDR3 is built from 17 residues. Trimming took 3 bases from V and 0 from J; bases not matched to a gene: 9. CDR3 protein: CASSLGTGRKSNYGYTF. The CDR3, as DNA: TGTGCCAGCAGTTTGGGGACAGGAAGGAAATCTAACTATGGCTACACCTTC.

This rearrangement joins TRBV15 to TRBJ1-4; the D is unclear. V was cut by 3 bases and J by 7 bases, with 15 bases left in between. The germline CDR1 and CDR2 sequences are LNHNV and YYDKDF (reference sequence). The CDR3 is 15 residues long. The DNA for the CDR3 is TGTGCCACCAGCAGGCTGGGGTGGTTAGGTGAAAAACTGTTTTTT. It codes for CATSRLGWLGEKLFF. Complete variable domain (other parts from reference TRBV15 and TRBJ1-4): DAMVIQNPRYQVTQFGKPVTLSCSQTLNHNVMYWYQQKSSQAPKLLFHYYDKDFNNEADTPDNFQSRRPNTSFCFLDIRSPGLGDTAMYLCATSRLGWLGEKLFFGSGTQLSVL.

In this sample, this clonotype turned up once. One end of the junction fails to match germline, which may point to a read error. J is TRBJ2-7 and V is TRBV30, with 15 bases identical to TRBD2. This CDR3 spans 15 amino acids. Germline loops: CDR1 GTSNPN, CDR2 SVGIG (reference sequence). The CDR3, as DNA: TGTGCCTGCAGTGCGGGACTAGCGGGAGGTTACGAGCAGTACTTC. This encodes CACSAGLAGGYEQYF. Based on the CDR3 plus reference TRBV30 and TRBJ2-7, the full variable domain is SQTIHQWPATLVQPVGSPLSLECTVEGTSNPNLYWYRQAAGRGLQLLFYSVGIGQISSEVPQNLSASRPQDRQFILSSKKLLLSDSGFYLCACSAGLAGGYEQYFGPGTRLTVT.

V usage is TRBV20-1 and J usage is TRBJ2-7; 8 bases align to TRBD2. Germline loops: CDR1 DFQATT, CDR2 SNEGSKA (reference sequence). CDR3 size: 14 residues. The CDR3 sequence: CSPSGGLADYEQYF. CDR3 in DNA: TGCAGCCCGTCGGGAGGGCTAGCGGACTACGAGCAGTACTTC.

CDR3 nucleotides: TGTGCCAGCTACGACAGTTACGAGCAGTACTTC. As protein: CASYDSYEQYF. The V call is TRBV10-3, the J call TRBJ2-7, with D tentatively TRBD1 (5 bases). The CDR3 has 11 amino acids. Germline V CDR1 and CDR2: ENHRY, SYGVKD. V lost 10 bases to trimming and J lost 4 bases, with 11 bases between them.